The 3 T cell receptor beta chains below come from one sample, sequenced in a study of blood T cells in healthy people across ages. For the second PCR, which ran for about 6 to 11 cycles, a sample-barcoded 5' primer and a J-beta primer mix were used. TCRdb reprocessed the 5' RACE reads via MiXCR and lists one record per CDR3 protein. The sample shows about a million distinct CDR3 sequences, about 48% of them seen only once. The sample consisted of blood. The receptors derive from a man aged 25 to 40 in good health.

V and J are TRBV4-2 and TRBJ2-5, with D uncertain. The V gene lost 0 bases and the J gene lost 1 base, with 9 bases spanning the gap. The CDR3 has 15 residues. In germline, CDR1 is LGHNA, CDR2 YNFKEQ. This CDR3 is CASSQDFGSQETQYF. The CDR3 coding sequence is TGTGCCAGCAGCCAAGATTTCGGCAGCCAAGAGACCCAGTACTTC.

The rearrangement links TRBV21-1 to TRBJ1-5; the D call in the table, TRBD1, was not verified against the DNA. TRBV21-1 is tagged as a pseudogene. This CDR3 contains 15 residues. CDR3 region: CASSASDRCLWAQHF. The CDR3, as DNA: TGTGCCAGCAGCGCGTCGGACAGATGCCTTTGGGCCCAGCATTTT.

The chain couples TRBV4-3 to TRBJ2-1; tentatively, D is TRBD2 (5 bases). The V gene lost 0 bases and the J gene lost 10 bases, with 13 bases spanning the gap. The CDR3 runs to 14 residues. CDR1 LGHNA and CDR2 YSLEER come from the germline V gene. CDR3 coding DNA: TGCGCCAGCAGCCAAGAAATGTCGCCGGGAGAGCAGTTCTTC. This translates into CASSQEMSPGEQFF.